This T cell receptor beta chain was sequenced for a study of blood T cell repertoires in COVID-19. On the study more broadly: Donors in the United States, Italy and Spain gave samples during acute or convalescent COVID-19. Sources were T cells, B-cell-depleted T cells, or PBMCs; the material itself was cDNA or gDNA.

Original handling: Nucleated cell counts were estimated from reference gene primer amplification. The table came from immunoSEQ multiplex PCR; TCRdb's copy has only in-frame clones and leaves some out. V, J and clone size derive from that table, while D and trimming were established from the DNA sequence. Here the sample spans 63,000 or so clones, more than 85% being singletons. Germline lookup yields CDR1 SGHTA and CDR2 FQGNSA. The V end lost 0 bases, the J end lost 9 bases, and 15 bases lay between the germline ends. The CDR3 sequence is 14 residues long. Sequencing used peripheral blood. The rearrangement uses TRBV7-2 and TRBJ2-7; a possible D gene is TRBD2 (5 bases). This receptor was obtained from a man aged 65 to 79 with active COVID-19. The CDR3 is CASSLAGPSAGQYF. The CDR3 DNA is TGTGCCAGCAGCTTAGCCGGCCCATCCGCGGGGCAGTACTTC.